The 17 T cell receptor beta chains below come from one sample, sequenced in a study of shared clonotypes between healthy human individuals. Assay: immunoSEQ multiplex PCR; the TCRdb copy retains only in-frame clones and omits some. In the table there are hundreds of thousands of clones, roughly 96% of which are singletons. Naive CD8 cells lacked CD45RO and underwent positive selection for CCR7, leaving out terminally differentiated effector memory CD45RA+ cells. Source material: naive CD8+ T cells sorted from blood. All receptors derive from a woman aged 25 to 45 in good health.

The CDR3 DNA follows: TGTGCCAGCAGTCTAGCGAGTAGCTACGAGCAGTACTTC. Its protein is CASSLASSYEQYF. The V call is TRBV2, the J call TRBJ2-7; D possibly corresponds to TRBD2 (6 bases). There are 13 residues in the CDR3. The germline V gene has CDR1 SNHLY and CDR2 FYNNEI. V was clipped by 5 bases and J by 3 bases, with 11 bases between them.

As DNA, the CDR3 is TGTGCCAACCTTCGTTGGGGGAGCTCCTACGAGCAGTACTTC. Translating gives CANLRWGSSYEQYF. The rearrangement joins TRBV2 to TRBJ2-7; either TRBD1 or TRBD2 may supply D (5 bases each). The V end lost 10 bases, the J end lost 0 bases, and 16 bases lay between the germline ends. The CDR3 consists of 14 residues. Germline loops: CDR1 SNHLY, CDR2 FYNNEI.

The gene calls are TRBV7-2 and TRBJ2-1; 7 bases align to TRBD2. Germline-derived CDR1 and CDR2 are SGHTA and FQGNSA. V trimming: 1 base; J trimming: 7 bases; junction bases outside the gene matches: 10. The CDR3 covers 16 residues. The CDR3 protein is CASSLGGSPSGNEQFF. As DNA, the CDR3 is TGTGCCAGCAGCTTAGGCGGGAGTCCCTCGGGGAATGAGCAGTTCTTC.

The V call is TRBV28, the J call TRBJ2-7, with D unclear. V was shortened by 7 bases and J by 0 bases, with 13 bases between the two germline ends. Germline V gene data show CDR1 as MDHEN and CDR2 as SYDVKM. This CDR3 contains 14 residues. The CDR3 region is CASNSPQSSYEQYF. The CDR3, as DNA: TGTGCCAGCAATAGCCCCCAGTCCTCCTACGAGCAGTACTTC.

V is TRBV28 and J is TRBJ2-7; 8 bases are a match to TRBD1. V was pared by 3 bases and J by 4 bases, with 11 bases of the junction left unmatched. The V gene's germline CDR1 is MDHEN and CDR2 SYDVKM. This CDR3 comprises 16 residues. The DNA of the CDR3 is TGTGCCAGCAGTTTTTCCGGACAGGGATTCATATACGAGCAGTACTTC. Amino acids: CASSFSGQGFIYEQYF.

The chain employs TRBV10-2 and TRBJ2-1, with TRBD2 matching 7 bases. This CDR3 spans 14 amino acids. CDR1 is WSHSY and CDR2 is SAAADI in the germline V gene. The junction had 11 bases not matched to a gene; V was cut back by 8 bases and J by 7 bases. The CDR3 sequence: CASGWTRAGNEQFF. The CDR3 DNA follows: TGCGCCAGCGGGTGGACTAGGGCGGGAAATGAGCAGTTCTTC.

The V gene is TRBV4-1, the J gene TRBJ1-4; D is possibly TRBD1 (5 bases). V lost 4 bases and J lost 3, with 12 bases in between. Germline lookup yields CDR1 MGHRA and CDR2 YSYEKL. The CDR3 covers 15 residues. This CDR3 is CASSRGGGPNEKLFF. As DNA, the CDR3 is TGCGCCAGCAGCCGGGGGGGTGGACCTAATGAAAAACTGTTTTTT.

The chain couples TRBV11-2 to TRBJ1-1, with D perhaps matching TRBD1 (5 bases). Germline-derived CDR1 and CDR2 are SGHAT and FQNNGV. V dropped 0 bases and J dropped 6 bases, with 14 bases sitting between them. CDR3 length equals 15 residues. DNA for the CDR3: TGTGCCAGCAGCTTAGATCAGGGACCCTCTTCTGAAGCTTTCTTT. Translation gives CASSLDQGPSSEAFF.

The V call is TRBV11-2, the J call TRBJ2-1; the match to TRBD1 covers 7 bases. In germline, CDR1 is SGHAT, CDR2 FQNNGV. The CDR3 is 14 amino acids. The ends lost 3 bases at V and 5 bases at J; junction bases unmatched: 4. This CDR3 reads CASSFLTGDNEQFF. For the CDR3, the DNA is TGTGCCAGCAGCTTCTTAACAGGGGACAATGAGCAGTTCTTC.

This CDR3 reads CASSEGAGVREQYF. The CDR3 region has the DNA TGCGCCAGCAGTGAGGGGGCGGGGGTTCGGGAGCAGTACTTC. The rearrangement links TRBV10-2 to TRBJ2-7, with 7 bases fitting TRBD2. Trimming took 2 bases from V and 7 from J; bases not matched to a gene: 8. In germline, CDR1 is WSHSY, CDR2 SAAADI. CDR3 size: 14 residues.

The chain has TRBV19 and TRBJ1-5, with D maybe TRBD1 (5 bases). The ends were cut back, 7 bases at V and 0 bases at J, with 13 bases in the middle. CDR3 length equals 15 residues. In germline, CDR1 is LNHDA, CDR2 SQIVND (reference sequence). The CDR3 DNA is TGTGCCAGTACAGACAGCAGCTATAGCAATCAGCCCCAGCATTTT. This encodes CASTDSSYSNQPQHF.

In nucleotides, the CDR3 is TGTGCCAGCGGGAATTCACCCCTCCACTTT. This sequence encodes CASGNSPLHF. V is TRBV7-9 and J is TRBJ1-6, with D unclear. The CDR3 sequence is 10 residues long. The germline V gene has CDR1 SEHNR and CDR2 FQNEAQ (reference sequence). Trimming removed 8 bases at V and 7 bases at J, with 3 bases between.

The rearrangement links TRBV4-1 to TRBJ1-5; D is unresolved. The CDR3 contains 15 residues. Germline CDR1 reads MGHRA; CDR2 reads YSYEKL. V dropped 2 bases and J dropped 2 bases, with 10 bases sitting between them. This CDR3 reads CASSQLNVGNQPQHF. The CDR3 DNA sequence: TGCGCCAGCAGCCAACTGAACGTGGGCAATCAGCCCCAGCATTTT.

The genes are TRBV25-1 and TRBJ2-7, with 9 positions matching TRBD2. The CDR3 has 17 residues. In germline, CDR1 is MGHDK, CDR2 SYGVNS. Trimming took 4 bases from V and 0 from J; bases not matched to a gene: 10. The CDR3, as DNA: TGTGCCAGCAGTGCGGAAGAAGCTAGCGGGGTCTCCTACGAGCAGTACTTC. Its translation: CASSAEEASGVSYEQYF.

J is TRBJ2-7 and V is TRBV5-5; 7 bases agree with TRBD2. The V gene's germline CDR1 is SGHKS and CDR2 YYEKEE (reference sequence). V lost 3 bases and J lost 6; bases outside the gene matches: 6. CDR3 length equals 13 residues. The CDR3 DNA follows: TGTGCCAGCAGCTCCCGGACTAGTTTCGAGCAGTACTTC. Translating it yields CASSSRTSFEQYF.

The gene calls are TRBV7-6 and TRBJ2-7, with D perhaps matching TRBD2 (5 bases). The CDR3 totals 14 residues. Looked up from germline, CDR1 is SGHVS and CDR2 is FNYEAQ. The germline V and J ends were trimmed by 5 bases and 2 bases, with 13 bases remaining between them. CDR3 sequence reads: CASSLAGPTYEQYF. The CDR3 region has the DNA TGTGCCAGCAGCCTCGCGGGCCCAACCTACGAGCAGTACTTC.

The rearrangement links TRBV7-2 to TRBJ2-1; D ambiguous. The ends were cut back, 5 bases at V and 2 bases at J, with 13 bases in the middle. CDR1 and CDR2 (germline): SGHTA, FQGNSA. CDR3 length: 15 amino acids. CDR3 in amino acids: CASSHSAQPYNEQFF. Written as DNA, the CDR3 is TGTGCCAGCAGCCACTCAGCTCAGCCCTACAATGAGCAGTTCTTC.